These T cell receptor beta chains were read from a single sample in a study of blood T cells in healthy people across ages. One entry per CDR3 protein results from TCRdb running MiXCR on the 5' RACE reads. The sample has 950,000 to 1,200,000 distinct CDR3 sequences; 35% to 45% are singletons. The material sequenced was blood. The receptors derive from a man younger than 30 in good health. Both conserved end residues are part of each CDR3. D genes are given only for firm matches. Expanded clones get a size class; other rows say once, few or many, or leave the size out.

TRBV20-1,-,-,TRBJ2-2,TGCAGTGCTACCCAGCAGAGCACCGGGGAGCTGTTTTTT,CSATQQSTGELFF
TRBV27,few,-,TRBJ2-7,TGTGCCAGCAGTTTATCGATGAGGCTGACCTACGAGCAGTACTTC,CASSLSMRLTYEQYF
TRBV12-3/TRBV12-4,-,TRBD2,TRBJ2-4,TGTGCCAGCAGTGATGGACTAGCGGTAGCCAAAAACATTCAGTACTTC,CASSDGLAVAKNIQYF
TRBV24-1,-,TRBD1,TRBJ1-4,TGTGCCACCAGTGACAACGGACCGGACAGGGGGCTCACTAATGAAAAACTGTTTTTT,CATSDNGPDRGLTNEKLFF
TRBV3-1,-,-,TRBJ2-7,TGTGCCAGCAGCCAAGTGGGTCGGGGGAACTACAATGAGCAGTACTTC,CASSQVGRGNYNEQYF
TRBV29-1,-,-,TRBJ1-1,TGCAGCTCGGGGGGGAGCGTGGGAGGCAACACTGAAGCTTTCTTT,CSSGGSVGGNTEAFF
TRBV7-9,-,-,TRBJ1-4,TGTGCCAGCAGCCCCAATCCTAATGAAAAACTGTTTTTT,CASSPNPNEKLFF
TRBV5-1,-,TRBD1,TRBJ2-5,TGCGCCAGCAGCTTGTTGCCAGGGGGACAAGAGACCCAGTACTTC,CASSLLPGGQETQYF
TRBV6-2/TRBV6-3,few,-,TRBJ2-7,TGTGCCAGCAGGACGGGAGTCTCCTACGAGCAGTACTTC,CASRTGVSYEQYF
TRBV4-3,-,TRBD1,TRBJ1-2,TGCGCCAGCAGCCAAGCGACAGGGCGAGTAGATGGCTACACCTTC,CASSQATGRVDGYTF
TRBV25-1,few,TRBD2,TRBJ2-3,TGTGCCAGCAGTGCAGCGAGCGGGGGCACAGATACGCAGTATTTT,CASSAASGGTDTQYF
TRBV5-1,-,-,TRBJ1-1,TGCGCCAGCCAGACAGCGAACACTGAAGCTTTCTTT,CASQTANTEAFF
TRBV7-3,-,TRBD2,TRBJ2-1,TGTGCCAGCAGCTTATTCTCGGGGGGGGACAATGAGCAGTTCTTC,CASSLFSGGDNEQFF
TRBV7-2,few,-,TRBJ2-4,TGTGCCAGCAGCTCCACCCCTTCGCGGGCAGGGATTCTAGCCAAAAACATTCAGTACTTC,CASSSTPSRAGILAKNIQYF
TRBV12-3/TRBV12-4,-,-,TRBJ2-7,TGTGCCAGCGGCCAGGGTCTCTACGAGCAGTACTTC,CASGQGLYEQYF
TRBV10-3,-,-,TRBJ1-5,TGTGCCATCAGTGAAGGCAGCCGAGGGCAGCCCCAGCATTTT,CAISEGSRGQPQHF
TRBV4-3,few,-,TRBJ1-4,TGCGCCAGCAGCCAAGATTGGGCAGGGGATGAAAAACTGTTTTTT,CASSQDWAGDEKLFF
TRBV6-5,few,TRBD1,TRBJ2-1,TGTGCCAGCAGTGGGGGGACAGGCGCCTACAATGAGCAGTTCTTC,CASSGGTGAYNEQFF
TRBV20-1,-,TRBD1,TRBJ1-5,TGCAGTGCTCCTGGACAGGGTGGCGGTCAGCCCCAGCATTTT,CSAPGQGGGQPQHF
TRBV4-3,-,-,TRBJ1-2,TGCGCCAGCAGCCAAGACGCCCAGGGTTTCAACTATGGCTACACCTTC,CASSQDAQGFNYGYTF
TRBV7-9,-,-,TRBJ1-5,TGTGCCAGCACTCCACCAGGTACCAATCAGCCCCAGCATTTT,CASTPPGTNQPQHF
TRBV20-1,-,-,TRBJ1-2,TGCAGTGCTAGAGTAGGAGGCTCCCGGGTCGGATATGGCTACACCTTC,CSARVGGSRVGYGYTF
TRBV7-9,few,TRBD1,TRBJ2-7,TGTGCCAGCAGCTTAGTCGACAGGGGATCCGAGCAGTACTTC,CASSLVDRGSEQYF
TRBV29-1,few,-,TRBJ1-2,TGCAGCCTTAAGTCAGGTCCCGTTGGCTACACCTTC,CSLKSGPVGYTF
TRBV20-1,-,-,TRBJ1-2,TGCAGTGCTAGACCTCCGGGCCGGGGGGGTGGCTATGGCTACACCTTC,CSARPPGRGGGYGYTF
TRBV3-1,-,-,TRBJ2-3,TGTGCCAGCAGCCGGGGCCCGACCACAGATACGCAGTATTTT,CASSRGPTTDTQYF
TRBV20-1,few,-,TRBJ1-2,TGCAGTGCTAGAGACGGACCAAGGAGCTACACCTTC,CSARDGPRSYTF
TRBV5-1,few,-,TRBJ2-2,TGCGCCAGCAGCTTGGAGGGGCGGGCCGGGGAGCTGTTTTTT,CASSLEGRAGELFF
TRBV6-5,-,-,TRBJ1-5,TGTGCCAGCAGTGACGGTAGGGGTCAGCCCCAGCATTTT,CASSDGRGQPQHF
TRBV7-2,-,-,TRBJ1-2,TGTGCCAGCAGCCTAACCGTAACAGACTATGGCTACACCTTC,CASSLTVTDYGYTF
TRBV24-1,few,-,TRBJ2-5,TGTGCCACCAGTGATACAGGGAAGGAGACCCAGTACTTC,CATSDTGKETQYF
TRBV2,-,-,TRBJ2-4,TGTGCCAGCAGTGACCCCGGGGGCTTTGGCATTCAGTACTTC,CASSDPGGFGIQYF
TRBV11-2,-,-,TRBJ2-1,TGTGCCAGCAGCTTTTCGGACTTGTACAATGAGCAGTTCTTC,CASSFSDLYNEQFF
TRBV27,few,-,TRBJ2-1,TGTGCCAGCAGTTTAATGACAGGCCCTAGATCCTACAATGAGCAGTTCTTC,CASSLMTGPRSYNEQFF
TRBV6-6,-,-,TRBJ2-7,TGTGCCAGCAGTTACGGGGACAAATACGAGCAGTACTTC,CASSYGDKYEQYF
TRBV27,-,-,TRBJ2-1,TGTGCCAGCAGCCTAGGGTGGAGAGATGAGCAGTTCTTC,CASSLGWRDEQFF
TRBV11-2,few,-,TRBJ2-7,TGTGCCAGCAGCGCCGCGTTGTCCCGCGAGCAGTACTTC,CASSAALSREQYF
TRBV12-3/TRBV12-4,-,-,TRBJ2-7,TGTGCCAGCAGGAATGCAGAAGGAAGATACGAGCAGTACTTC,CASRNAEGRYEQYF
TRBV6-2/TRBV6-3,-,-,TRBJ2-5,TGTGCCAGCACCTCCATCGGCAGGGTTGTGGATGAGCAGTACTTC,CASTSIGRVVDEQYF